Presented here are 26 T cell receptor beta chains from one specimen sequenced in a study of beta chain features in type 1 diabetes. Study-wide results and limits: Moderate yet significant TCRB CDR3 shortening was seen in Type 1 diabetes patients in all four CD4+ subsets.

No antigen has been identified for these receptors. As every portion of the isolated RNA was reverse transcribed, the sequencing read expressed TCRB transcripts. The data were produced by immunoSEQ multiplex PCR, yet TCRdb's version contains in-frame clones alone and is incomplete. This sample carries hundreds of thousands of clones, roughly an eighth of them seen once, and the ten largest clones take more than 0.015%. Sequenced sample: naive CD4+ T cells from blood. The receptors derive from a man aged 25 to 45 with type 1 diabetes.

There are a few counts of this clone. The chain carries TRBV28 and TRBJ2-7; 7 bases agree with TRBD1. Germline V gives CDR1 MDHEN, CDR2 SYDVKM. CDR3 length: 13 residues. Unmatched junction bases numbered 6, after V lost 7 bases and J lost 3 bases. The CDR3 coding sequence is TGTGCCAGCACCAGGGACAGTATCTACGAGCAGTACTTC. This gives the protein CASTRDSIYEQYF.

This chain links TRBV6-6 with TRBJ2-7, with 12 bases that match TRBD1. The CDR3 has 16 residues. After removal of 7 bases from V and 0 bases from J, the junction contained 7 bases not matched to a gene. CDR1 is MNHNY, CDR2 SVGAGI, per germline (reference sequence). The CDR3 is CASKGQGAGGSYEQYF. The CDR3 nucleotides read TGTGCCAGCAAGGGACAGGGGGCTGGCGGCTCCTACGAGCAGTACTTC.

The genes are TRBV11-2 and TRBJ2-3; D is unclear. The CDR3 spans 16 residues. CDR1 is SGHAT and CDR2 is FQNNGV in the germline V gene. Trimming removed 5 bases from V and 0 bases from J, with 15 bases in between. The DNA of the CDR3 is TGTGCCAGCAGCATCACCCTTACACCTAGCACAGATACGCAGTATTTT. Its translation is CASSITLTPSTDTQYF.

V gene TRBV7-9 combines with J gene TRBJ1-2, with 8 bases aligning to TRBD1. This CDR3 spans 14 amino acids. Trimming removed 6 bases from V and 5 bases from J; junction bases left unmatched: 8. Looked up from germline, CDR1 is SEHNR and CDR2 is FQNEAQ (reference sequence). DNA of the CDR3: TGTGCCAGCAGTCCACTGACAGGGGAATATGGCTACACCTTC. This gives the protein CASSPLTGEYGYTF. Full variable domain (rest looked up from reference TRBV7-9 and TRBJ1-2): DTGVSQNPRHKITKRGQNVTFRCDPISEHNRLYWYRQTLGQGPEFLTYFQNEAQLEKSRLLSDRFSAERPKGSFSTLEIQRTEQGDSAMYLCASSPLTGEYGYTFGSGTRLTVV.

The chain is built from TRBV28 and TRBJ1-5, with D possibly TRBD1 on 5 matching bases. V lost 5 bases and J lost 0, with 11 bases in between. The V gene's germline CDR1 is MDHEN and CDR2 SYDVKM. CDR3 length: 15 amino acids. The chain's CDR3 is CASSLDSDSNQPQHF. The CDR3 region has the DNA TGTGCCAGCAGTCTTGACAGTGATAGCAATCAGCCCCAGCATTTT.

This clone came up a few times. As DNA, the CDR3 is TGTGCCAGCAGCTTTCCGGGTGACTCGGGTGAGCAGTTCTTC. Protein sequence: CASSFPGDSGEQFF. This sequence joins TRBV5-4 and TRBJ2-1, with D unresolved. This CDR3 comprises 14 residues. V dropped 2 bases and J dropped 9 bases, with 15 bases sitting between them. Germline loops: CDR1 SGHNT, CDR2 YYREEE (reference sequence).

V gene TRBV29-1 combines with J gene TRBJ1-2; the D gene is possibly TRBD1 (6 bases). CDR1 and CDR2 (germline): SQVTM, ANQGSEA. This CDR3 spans 15 amino acids. Trimming pared 4 bases from V and 4 bases from J, leaving 19 bases between. The CDR3 sequence is CSVARDRQQAYGYTF. DNA for the CDR3: TGCAGCGTTGCCCGCGACAGGCAACAGGCCTATGGCTACACCTTC.

The CDR3 loop reads CASSSLRAAAYNEQFF. DNA of the CDR3: TGTGCCAGCAGTTCCCTAAGGGCAGCGGCTTACAATGAGCAGTTCTTC. V usage is TRBV27 and J usage is TRBJ2-1; possible D gene TRBD2, 5 bases. CDR3 length: 16 residues. The V end was cut by 4 bases, the J end by 4 bases, with 17 bases between. Per the germline V gene, CDR1 is MNHEY and CDR2 is SMNVEV (reference sequence).

This clone has only a few counts. The rearrangement joins TRBV7-2 to TRBJ2-7, with D possibly being TRBD2 (5 bases). Per the germline V gene, CDR1 is SGHTA and CDR2 is FQGNSA. The V end was cut by 1 base, the J end by 2 bases, with 15 bases between. The CDR3 runs 16 residues. The CDR3: CASSLVSAGRPYEQYF. CDR3 nucleotides: TGTGCCAGCAGCTTAGTCAGTGCGGGCAGACCCTACGAGCAGTACTTC.

This clone was picked up a small number of times. The chain carries TRBV28 and TRBJ2-7; D call uncertain. In germline, CDR1 is MDHEN, CDR2 SYDVKM. The length of the CDR3 is 12 residues. The V end lost 11 bases, the J end lost 7 bases, and 18 bases lay between the germline ends. The CDR3 DNA reads TGTGCCGGGTCGAGTACAGCCCGGGAGCAGTACTTC. As protein: CAGSSTAREQYF.

This clone was picked up a small number of times. The V and J genes are TRBV18 and TRBJ1-3; unclear D gene. The germline V and J ends were trimmed by 6 bases and 0 bases, with 15 bases remaining between them. CDR1 is KGHSH, CDR2 LQKENI, per germline. This CDR3 comprises 16 residues. This CDR3 reads CASSSGSAGSGNTIYF. The DNA for the CDR3 is TGTGCCAGCTCCTCCGGTTCTGCAGGCTCTGGAAACACCATATATTTT.

The chain is built from TRBV2 and TRBJ1-3; D unclear. Looked up from germline, CDR1 is SNHLY and CDR2 is FYNNEI. The CDR3 contains 13 residues. Trimming removed 2 bases at V and 7 bases at J, with 9 bases between. The CDR3 DNA sequence: TGTGCCAGCAGTGAAAGCTCCGTCAACACCATATATTTT. Its translation: CASSESSVNTIYF. Looking up the rest from reference TRBV2 and TRBJ1-3 gives the full variable domain: EPEVTQTPSHQVTQMGQEVILRCVPISNHLYFYWYRQILGQKVEFLVSFYNNEISEKSEIFDDQFSVERPDGSNFTLKIRSTKLEDSAMYFCASSESSVNTIYFGEGSWLTVV.

As DNA, the CDR3 is TGTGCCAGCAGGGCTTCCCTGAACACTGAAGCTTTCTTT. Its translation: CASRASLNTEAFF. V is TRBV2 and J is TRBJ1-1; D gene unclear. V gave up 6 bases and J gave up 0 bases, with 8 bases separating them. Germline CDR1 SNHLY, CDR2 FYNNEI. The CDR3 runs to 13 residues.

This clone was counted a few times. The CDR3 is CASSLYYEQYF. The CDR3 DNA is TGTGCCAGCAGCTTATACTACGAGCAGTACTTC. This sequence joins TRBV7-2 and TRBJ2-7, with D hard to call. V was cut by 2 bases and J by 3 bases, with 2 bases left in between. Per germline, CDR1 SGHTA and CDR2 FQGNSA. This CDR3 comprises 11 residues.

This chain joins TRBV5-6 and TRBJ2-1; TRBD2 matches at 8 bases. Germline CDR1 is SGHDT and CDR2 is YYEEEE. V dropped 2 bases and J dropped 4; count of bases not matched to a gene: 8. This CDR3 region has 16 residues. CDR3 region: CASSFIAGSMYNEQFF. The DNA of the CDR3 is TGTGCCAGCAGCTTCATAGCGGGATCGATGTACAATGAGCAGTTCTTC.

In its sample, this clone was seen a few times. The chain couples TRBV7-9 to TRBJ1-1; D unclear. CDR3 size: 17 residues. Germline assignment: CDR1 SEHNR and CDR2 FQNEAQ (reference sequence). V lost 4 bases and J 4 bases, leaving 22 bases between the germline ends. In DNA, the CDR3 is TGTGCCAGCAGCTCCCCCCGCCTCGGGGTTCGTAGCACTGAAGCTTTCTTT. Protein: CASSSPRLGVRSTEAFF. Full variable domain (missing parts from reference TRBV7-9 and TRBJ1-1): DTGVSQNPRHKITKRGQNVTFRCDPISEHNRLYWYRQTLGQGPEFLTYFQNEAQLEKSRLLSDRFSAERPKGSFSTLEIQRTEQGDSAMYLCASSSPRLGVRSTEAFFGQGTRLTVV.

This clone was detected only a few times. The chain links TRBV4-3 to TRBJ1-5; 8 bases map to TRBD1. V shed 4 bases, J shed 5 bases, and the junction held 10 bases outside the gene matches. The CDR3 runs to 16 residues. Germline V gene data show CDR1 as LGHNA and CDR2 as YSLEER. CDR3 sequence: CASSPEDRAGYQPQHF. CDR3 coding DNA: TGCGCCAGCAGCCCCGAGGACAGGGCTGGGTATCAGCCCCAGCATTTT.

This clone has more than one count but fewer than ten. The chain has TRBV28 and TRBJ2-7, with 9 bases that match TRBD2. This CDR3 region has 14 residues. V dropped 8 bases and J dropped 0; count of bases not matched to a gene: 5. The germline V gene encodes CDR1 MDHEN and CDR2 SYDVKM. In DNA, the CDR3 is TGTGCCAGCCGACTAGCGGACGTCTCCTACGAGCAGTACTTC. This translates into CASRLADVSYEQYF.

The chain uses TRBV25-1 and TRBJ2-7; 7 nucleotides match TRBD1. This CDR3 comprises 14 residues. The V segment lost 5 bases and the J segment 3 bases; nucleotides outside the gene matches: 7. In germline, CDR1 is MGHDK, CDR2 SYGVNS. CDR3 DNA sequence: TGTGCCAGCAGTCCCAGGACAGGAATCTACGAGCAGTACTTC. Protein: CASSPRTGIYEQYF.

A single count supports this clone. The CDR3 DNA follows: TGTGCCAGCAGCTTAGACAGGGCGATGAATACGCAGTATTTT. Translation gives CASSLDRAMNTQYF. This chain connects TRBV7-2 to TRBJ2-3, with D perhaps TRBD1 (6 bases). The V end lost 1 base, the J end lost 7 bases, and 12 bases lay between the germline ends. This CDR3 comprises 14 residues. Germline V lookup: CDR1 SGHTA, CDR2 FQGNSA.

The rearrangement uses TRBV9 and TRBJ2-1; unclear D gene. V lost 0 bases and J 4 bases, leaving 11 bases between the germline ends. The CDR3 is 15 residues long. Germline CDR1 and CDR2: SGDLS and YYNGEE. CDR3: CASSVDSSSYNEQFF. The CDR3 nucleotides are TGTGCCAGCAGCGTAGACTCTTCCTCGTACAATGAGCAGTTCTTC.

Only a few counts were recorded for this clone. The chain couples TRBV20-1 to TRBJ1-1, with 10 bases that match TRBD1. Germline CDR1 is DFQATT and CDR2 is SNEGSKA (reference sequence). V trimming: 7 bases; J trimming: 10 bases; junction bases outside the gene matches: 3. This CDR3 has 10 residues. This chain's CDR3 is CSVGTGVAFF. CDR3 bases: TGCAGTGTCGGGACAGGGGTAGCTTTCTTT.

About this clone: Other DNA sequences within the sample encode an identical CDR3. The chain is built from TRBV5-1 and TRBJ2-5; the D is unclear. V was pared by 4 bases and J by 2 bases, with 3 bases between. CDR3 length equals 11 residues. Per germline, CDR1 SGHRS and CDR2 YFSETQ. The DNA of the CDR3 is TGCGCCAGCAGCCAGCAAGAGACCCAGTACTTC. It is translated as CASSQQETQYF.

This clone showed up just a few times. The chain couples TRBV4-3 to TRBJ1-3; 8 bases match TRBD1. V shed 4 bases, J shed 4 bases, and the junction held 12 bases outside the gene matches. Germline V lookup: CDR1 LGHNA, CDR2 YSLEER. The CDR3 runs 17 residues. The CDR3 reads CASSPRQDRASGNTIYF. CDR3 nucleotide sequence: TGCGCCAGCAGCCCCAGACAGGACAGGGCGTCCGGAAACACCATATATTTT.

V is TRBV7-2 and J is TRBJ2-4; maybe TRBD2 (5 bases). V lost 5 bases to trimming and J lost 6 bases, with 11 bases between them. The V gene's germline CDR1 is SGHTA and CDR2 FQGNSA. This CDR3 is 13 amino acids long. DNA of the CDR3: TGTGCCAGCAGCGACGGACTGGGAAACATTCAGTACTTC. Its translation: CASSDGLGNIQYF. Full variable domain (outside the CDR3, taken from reference TRBV7-2 and TRBJ2-4): GAGVSQSPSNKVTEKGKDVELRCDPISGHTALYWYRQSLGQGLEFLIYFQGNSAPDKSGLPSDRFSAERTGGSVSTLTIQRTQQEDSAVYLCASSDGLGNIQYFGAGTRLSVL.

Only a few counts were recorded for this clone. This sequence joins TRBV5-8 and TRBJ1-1; the D is unclear. CDR1 and CDR2 from the germline V gene are SGHTS and YDEGEE. V was clipped by 4 bases and J by 3 bases, with 13 bases between them. The CDR3 spans 14 residues. Here the CDR3 DNA reads TGTGCCAGCAGCCCAGTGCCACGGGACACTGAAGCTTTCTTT. Its protein is CASSPVPRDTEAFF.